The 10 T cell receptor beta chains listed next were all sequenced from one sample in a study of blood T cell repertoires in COVID-19. Clones were sequenced by immunoSEQ multiplex PCR, and TCRdb holds only the in-frame ones, with some missing. The sample has roughly 200,000 clones; about 82% are singletons. The sequencing sample was made of PBMCs or T cells enriched from blood (not recorded which). The receptors were sampled from a man aged 40-49 years with acute COVID-19.

The genes are TRBV28 and TRBJ2-4; perhaps TRBD1 as D (5 bases). V gave up 3 bases and J gave up 0 bases, with 12 bases separating them. Germline V gene lookup returns CDR1 MDHEN and CDR2 SYDVKM. This CDR3 comprises 16 residues. In DNA form, the CDR3 reads TGTGCCAGCAGTTTTCAGGGAAAGGGAGCCAAAAACATTCAGTACTTC. Translated, it gives CASSFQGKGAKNIQYF.

This clone was seen a few times. The rearrangement joins TRBV3-1 (or the pseudogene TRBV3-2) to TRBJ1-5; 7 bases fit TRBD1. CDR3 length: 15 amino acids. V shed 4 bases, J shed 0 bases, and the junction held 3 bases outside the gene matches. Germline V lookup: CDR1 LGHDT, CDR2 YNNKEL (reference sequence). The CDR3 DNA reads TGTGCCAGCAGCCCAGGGACAGTTAGCAATCAGCCCCAGCATTTT. Translated, it gives CASSPGTVSNQPQHF.

The chain combines TRBV11-3 with TRBJ2-2; 11 bases align to TRBD2. In germline, CDR1 is SGHNT, CDR2 YENEEA. With V trimmed by 2 bases and J by 3 bases, 11 bases remained unmatched. This CDR3 is built from 19 residues. The CDR3 region has the DNA TGTGCCAGCAGCTTAATTCCCCTAGCGGGAGGCCCTGACACCGGGGAGCTGTTTTTT. It specifies CASSLIPLAGGPDTGELFF.

J is TRBJ2-3 and V is TRBV19; D may be TRBD1 (6 bases). The germline CDR1 and CDR2 sequences are LNHDA and SQIVND (reference sequence). V lost 9 bases, J lost 3 bases, and 16 bases lay in between. CDR3 length: 14 amino acids. CDR3 nucleotides: TGTGCCAGCCGACGACAGGATGTGACAGATACGCAGTATTTT. Amino acid sequence: CASRRQDVTDTQYF. Variable domain in full (rest from reference TRBV19 and TRBJ2-3): DGGITQSPKYLFRKEGQNVTLSCEQNLNHDAMYWYRQDPGQGLRLIYYSQIVNDFQKGDIAEGYSVSREKKESFPLTVTSAQKNPTAFYLCASRRQDVTDTQYFGPGTRLTVL.

This CDR3 is CASSGQGTKNIQYF. CDR3 in DNA: TGTGCCAGCAGTGGACAAGGAACCAAAAACATTCAGTACTTC. The chain combines TRBV25-1 with TRBJ2-4; D remains ambiguous. Germline V CDR1 and CDR2: MGHDK, SYGVNS. This CDR3 comprises 14 residues. Trimming removed 4 bases at V and 2 bases at J, with 9 bases between.

The V call is TRBV19, the J call TRBJ1-1; 10 nucleotides agree with TRBD1. The CDR3 has 15 residues. Germline CDR1 and CDR2: LNHDA and SQIVND (reference sequence). Trimming took 3 bases from V and 3 from J; bases not matched to a gene: 4. Here the CDR3 reads CASSIRGQGDTEAFF. DNA for the CDR3: TGTGCCAGTAGTATTAGAGGACAGGGGGACACTGAAGCTTTCTTT. Looking up the rest from reference TRBV19 and TRBJ1-1 gives the full variable domain: DGGITQSPKYLFRKEGQNVTLSCEQNLNHDAMYWYRQDPGQGLRLIYYSQIVNDFQKGDIAEGYSVSREKKESFPLTVTSAQKNPTAFYLCASSIRGQGDTEAFFGQGTRLTVV.

The J gene is TRBJ2-5, the V gene TRBV7-9, with 7 bases that match TRBD1. CDR1 is SEHNR, CDR2 FQNEAQ, per germline (reference sequence). Trimming took 6 bases from V and 5 from J; bases not matched to a gene: 3. The CDR3 spans 12 residues. In DNA, the CDR3 is TGTGCCAGCAGGACAGGGCTGGAGACCCAGTACTTC. The encoded protein is CASRTGLETQYF. Based on the CDR3 plus reference TRBV7-9 and TRBJ2-5, the full variable domain is DTGVSQNPRHKITKRGQNVTFRCDPISEHNRLYWYRQTLGQGPEFLTYFQNEAQLEKSRLLSDRFSAERPKGSFSTLEIQRTEQGDSAMYLCASRTGLETQYFGPGTRLLVL.

CDR3 DNA sequence: TGTGCCAGCAGTGATGACAGAGGGGGTAAGCAGTATTTT. Translation: CASSDDRGGKQYF. The chain joins TRBV6-1 to TRBJ2-3; perhaps TRBD1 as D (6 bases). Germline CDR1 is MNHNS and CDR2 is SASEGT. CDR3 length: 13 residues. V gave up 3 bases and J gave up 11 bases, with 15 bases separating them.

This chain links TRBV12-5 with TRBJ1-2, with 7 bases identical to TRBD1. There are 13 residues in the CDR3. The germline V gene has CDR1 LGHNT and CDR2 FRNRAP. V was pared by 1 base and J by 6 bases, with 2 bases of the junction left unmatched. The CDR3 nucleotides read TGTGCTAGTGGTTTGGCGGGGACAGATGGCTACACCTTC. It encodes CASGLAGTDGYTF.

The CDR3 nucleotides read TGTGCCAGCAGCCCCCAGCGGGAGGGCCTTGGCGAGCAGTACTTC. Translated: CASSPQREGLGEQYF. The chain is built from TRBV9 and TRBJ2-7; the match to TRBD2 covers 10 bases. J was trimmed by 6 bases and V by 4 bases; bases with no gene match: 10. The CDR3 is made up of 15 amino acids. Germline lookup yields CDR1 SGDLS and CDR2 YYNGEE.